This TCR beta chain was sequenced in a study of control samples from healthy donors and cancer patients. The CDR3 length is 13 residues. The ends lost 5 bases at V and 4 bases at J; junction bases unmatched: 0. Germline CDR1 and CDR2: MGHRA and YSYEKL. The method was immunoSEQ multiplex PCR; TCRdb's version includes in-frame clones alone and lacks a portion of them. This repertoire shows approximately 100,000 clones, more than 75% found once; its top ten account for around 2.1%. Specimen: blood. The V and J genes are TRBV4-1 and TRBJ1-1; the match to TRBD1 covers 11 bases. This receptor was obtained from a woman in her forties in good health. CDR3 loop: CASSGQGATEAFF. The CDR3 nucleotides read TGCGCCAGCAGCGGACAGGGGGCCACTGAAGCTTTCTTT.